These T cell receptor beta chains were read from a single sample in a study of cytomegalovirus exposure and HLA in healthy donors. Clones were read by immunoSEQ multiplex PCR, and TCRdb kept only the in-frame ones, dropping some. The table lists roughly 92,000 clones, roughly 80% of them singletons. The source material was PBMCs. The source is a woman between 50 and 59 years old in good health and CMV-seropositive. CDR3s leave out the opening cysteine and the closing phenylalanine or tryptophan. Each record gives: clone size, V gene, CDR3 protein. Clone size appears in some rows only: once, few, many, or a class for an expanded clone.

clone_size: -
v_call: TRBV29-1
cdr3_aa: SVVQGNQPQH

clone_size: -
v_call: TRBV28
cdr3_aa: ASSVPGLAGYNEQF

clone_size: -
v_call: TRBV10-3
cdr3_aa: AIKILGNTGELF

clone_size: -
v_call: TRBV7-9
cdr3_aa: ASSLVDFTDTQY

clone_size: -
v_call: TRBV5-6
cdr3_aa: ASSFLGGSSYKQY

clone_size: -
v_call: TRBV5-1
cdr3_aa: ASSFRNTEAF

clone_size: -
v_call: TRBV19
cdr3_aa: ASSAPGGLSSPLH

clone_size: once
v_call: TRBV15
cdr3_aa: ATSTPGQPSTDTQY

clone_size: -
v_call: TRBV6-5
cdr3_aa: ASSYGTFNEQF

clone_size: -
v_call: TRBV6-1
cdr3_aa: ASSEQGGYKNIQY

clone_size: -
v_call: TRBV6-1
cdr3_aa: ASEENRYNEQF

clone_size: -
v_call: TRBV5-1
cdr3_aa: ASSVTGGEDEKLF

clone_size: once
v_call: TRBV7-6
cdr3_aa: ASSLGGRSEQY

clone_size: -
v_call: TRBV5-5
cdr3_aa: ASSSRWEEGTQY

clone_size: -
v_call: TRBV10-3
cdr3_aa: AIRDNQGGDEQF

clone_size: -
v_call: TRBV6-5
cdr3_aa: ASSNPGTPEAF

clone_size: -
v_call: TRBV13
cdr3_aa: ASSITSAHNEQF

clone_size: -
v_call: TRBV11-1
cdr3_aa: ASSPLGVAA

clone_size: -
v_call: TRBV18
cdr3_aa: ASSRLTLAGGLHNEQF

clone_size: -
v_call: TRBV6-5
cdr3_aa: ASSFLSGLMTHEQY

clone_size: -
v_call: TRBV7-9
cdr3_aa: SSSLARIMREGGNEQF

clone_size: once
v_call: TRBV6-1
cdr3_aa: ASSDRTTLAYGYT

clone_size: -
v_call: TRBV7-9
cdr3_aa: ASSLVSSYNEQF

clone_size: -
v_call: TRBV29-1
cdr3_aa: SAGGGGYT

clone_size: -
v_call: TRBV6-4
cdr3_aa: ASSPGTGFTDTQY

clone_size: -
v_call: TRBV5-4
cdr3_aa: ASSRELNTEAF

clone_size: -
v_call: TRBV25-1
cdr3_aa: ASSETGGKDGYT

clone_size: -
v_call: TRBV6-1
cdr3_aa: ASRTSGSYNEQF

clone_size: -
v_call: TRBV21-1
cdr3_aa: ATAGVSTGGLLEAF

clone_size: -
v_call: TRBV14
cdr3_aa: ASSLGLAVITDTQY